The rows below give T cell receptor beta chains drawn from one sample of a study of blood T cells in healthy people across ages. TCRdb analysed the 5' RACE reads with MiXCR anew, one entry per CDR3 protein. The sample lists under 850,000 distinct CDR3 sequences; roughly 40% were seen once. Sequencing was performed on blood. The receptors here all came from a man younger than 35 in good health. Both conserved end residues are part of each CDR3. D genes are given only for firm matches. Some rows mark clone size as missing; the rest say once, few, many or name a class of expanded clone.

d_call j_call clone_size v_call cdr3_aa cdr3_nt
TRBD1 TRBJ2-3 - TRBV20-1 CSARAPQGAPTDTQYF TGCAGTGCTAGAGCGCCCCAGGGGGCCCCCACAGATACGCAGTATTTT
- TRBJ1-1 - TRBV29-1 CSVEARMNTEAFF TGCAGCGTTGAGGCGCGTATGAACACTGAAGCTTTCTTT
- TRBJ1-5 - TRBV29-1 CSVSQGQGLNQPQHF TGCAGCGTTTCCCAGGGGCAGGGGTTAAATCAGCCCCAGCATTTT
- TRBJ2-2 few TRBV7-8 CASSLSGVAGELFF TGTGCCAGCAGCCTTTCGGGGGTAGCCGGGGAGCTGTTTTTT
- TRBJ2-1 many TRBV4-1 CASSQVYRGPHYNEQFF TGCGCCAGCAGCCAAGTGTATCGGGGACCCCATTACAATGAGCAGTTCTTC
- TRBJ2-5 few TRBV5-5 CASSLRDGQETQYF TGTGCCAGCAGCTTGAGGGACGGGCAAGAGACCCAGTACTTC
- TRBJ2-7 - TRBV6-2/TRBV6-3 CATSGANSYEQYF TGTGCCACCTCCGGGGCCAACTCCTACGAGCAGTACTTC
- TRBJ1-1 few TRBV12-3/TRBV12-4 CASSFPGGHTEAFF TGTGCCAGCAGTTTCCCCGGGGGCCACACTGAAGCTTTCTTT
TRBD1 TRBJ2-5 many TRBV12-3/TRBV12-4 CASNRGQETQYF TGTGCCAGCAACAGGGGTCAAGAGACCCAGTACTTC
TRBD1 TRBJ1-2 few TRBV7-9 CASSSPGTGARSYGYTF TGTGCCAGCAGCTCCCCTGGGACAGGGGCGAGATCCTATGGCTACACCTTC
- TRBJ2-5 - TRBV20-1 CSARLWGQQETQYF TGCAGTGCTAGACTTTGGGGACAACAAGAGACCCAGTACTTC
- TRBJ1-1 - TRBV3-1 CASSRLEGNTEAFF TGTGCCAGCAGCCGGTTAGAGGGGAACACTGAAGCTTTCTTT
- TRBJ2-4 - TRBV27 CASSLSGTFTNIQYF TGTGCCAGCAGTCTCTCCGGGACTTTCACAAACATTCAGTACTTC
- TRBJ1-5 - TRBV7-2 CASSLSGWGSNQPQHF TGTGCCAGCAGCTTATCGGGGTGGGGGAGCAATCAGCCCCAGCATTTT
- TRBJ2-1 many TRBV7-2 CASKRGPHYNEQFF TGTGCCAGCAAAAGGGGACCCCATTACAATGAGCAGTTCTTC
- TRBJ1-6 few TRBV7-2 CASNNRPGLYNSPLHF TGTGCCAGCAATAATCGACCAGGGCTTTATAATTCACCCCTCCACTTT
- TRBJ2-1 few TRBV29-1 CSVQRAITNEQFF TGCAGCGTTCAGAGAGCAATAACGAATGAGCAGTTCTTC
TRBD1 TRBJ2-7 few TRBV20-1 CSATGQGAYEQYF TGCAGTGCTACGGGACAGGGAGCCTACGAGCAGTACTTC
TRBD1 TRBJ1-3 - TRBV10-3 CAISENAGQGESGNTIYF TGTGCCATCAGTGAGAACGCAGGACAGGGAGAGAGTGGAAACACCATATATTTT
- TRBJ2-2 once TRBV12-5 CASGYSTGELFF TGTGCTAGTGGGTACAGCACCGGGGAGCTGTTTTTT
TRBD1 TRBJ1-5 - TRBV7-9 CASSLVPGQGRISNQPQHF TGTGCCAGCAGCTTAGTTCCGGGACAGGGAAGAATAAGCAATCAGCCCCAGCATTTT
- TRBJ1-1 few TRBV7-3 CASSLNPVQENTEAFF TGTGCCAGCAGCTTAAATCCTGTGCAGGAGAACACTGAAGCTTTCTTT
- TRBJ1-5 few TRBV28 CASSVPWDSNQPQHF TGTGCCAGCAGTGTCCCCTGGGATAGCAATCAGCCCCAGCATTTT
TRBD2 TRBJ2-3 many TRBV9 CASSVVAGGTDTQYF TGTGCCAGCAGCGTAGTTGCGGGGGGGACAGATACGCAGTATTTT
TRBD1 TRBJ1-2 few TRBV29-1 CSVGQDGSLRAYGYTF TGCAGCGTGGGACAGGACGGATCCCTCCGGGCCTATGGCTACACCTTC
TRBD1 TRBJ2-7 few TRBV12-3/TRBV12-4 CASSRTGRSYNEQYF TGTGCCAGCAGCCGGACAGGCCGATCCTACAATGAGCAGTACTTC
- TRBJ2-7 many TRBV5-1 CASSLATVLSYEQYF TGCGCCAGCAGCTTGGCTACAGTTTTATCCTACGAGCAGTACTTC
- TRBJ1-1 few TRBV7-2 CASSLFWGVNTEAFF TGTGCCAGCAGCTTATTCTGGGGAGTGAACACTGAAGCTTTCTTT
- TRBJ2-3 - TRBV5-1 CASSGSASTDTQYF TGCGCCAGCAGCGGCTCGGCGAGCACAGATACGCAGTATTTT
- TRBJ2-3 many TRBV3-1 CASSQPNQGTWKDTQYF TGTGCCAGCAGCCAACCGAACCAGGGGACCTGGAAAGATACGCAGTATTTT
TRBD2 TRBJ2-1 few TRBV20-1 CSASDSGAYNEQFF TGCAGTGCTTCCGATAGCGGGGCGTACAATGAGCAGTTCTTC
- TRBJ2-5 - TRBV3-1 CASSLMGPKETQYF TGTGCCAGCAGCTTGATGGGGCCAAAGGAGACCCAGTACTTC
TRBD1 TRBJ1-1 once TRBV4-1 CASSQGGTGGDEAFF TGCGCCAGCAGCCAAGGAGGAACAGGGGGCGATGAAGCTTTCTTT
TRBD1 TRBJ2-7 - TRBV10-3 CAISEGQGGGKQYF TGTGCCATCAGTGAAGGACAGGGAGGAGGTAAGCAGTACTTC
- TRBJ2-3 many TRBV5-1 CASSEALNTDTQYF TGCGCCAGCAGCGAGGCCCTAAACACAGATACGCAGTATTTT
- TRBJ2-5 few TRBV6-6 CASSYLLAIETQYF TGTGCCAGCAGTTACCTTTTGGCAATAGAGACCCAGTACTTC
- TRBJ2-7 - TRBV5-1 CASRLGTVSYNEQYF TGCGCCAGCAGACTCGGGACGGTTTCCTACAATGAGCAGTACTTC
- TRBJ2-3 many TRBV5-1 CASSLGQIRGDTQYF TGCGCCAGCAGCTTGGGACAAATTCGAGGGGATACGCAGTATTTT
- TRBJ1-2 - TRBV5-1 CASSSTGTDNYGYTF TGCGCCAGCAGCTCGACTGGGACGGACAACTATGGCTACACCTTC
- TRBJ2-2 - TRBV11-2 CASSPFVVRRNSNTGELFF TGTGCCAGCAGCCCTTTCGTGGTGCGACGGAACTCGAACACCGGGGAGCTGTTTTTT
- TRBJ1-1 - TRBV29-1 CSVEARGRDTEAFF TGCAGCGTTGAAGCTAGGGGTCGGGACACTGAAGCTTTCTTT
- TRBJ2-3 many TRBV20-1 CSASADNPDTQYF TGCAGTGCTAGCGCCGACAACCCAGATACGCAGTATTTT
TRBD2 TRBJ2-1 many TRBV20-1 CSARDMLAAHNEQFF TGCAGTGCTAGAGATATGCTAGCGGCCCACAATGAGCAGTTCTTC
- TRBJ2-5 many TRBV4-1 CASSQDRGTTFQETQYF TGCGCCAGCAGCCAAGATAGGGGTACGACCTTCCAAGAGACCCAGTACTTC
- TRBJ1-1 few TRBV7-9 CASSLGGIGTEAFF TGTGCCAGCAGCTTAGGTGGTATCGGCACTGAAGCTTTCTTT
- TRBJ1-1 few TRBV12-3/TRBV12-4 CASSLAGGRSTEAFF TGTGCCAGCAGTTTAGCGGGGGGTAGGAGCACTGAAGCTTTCTTT